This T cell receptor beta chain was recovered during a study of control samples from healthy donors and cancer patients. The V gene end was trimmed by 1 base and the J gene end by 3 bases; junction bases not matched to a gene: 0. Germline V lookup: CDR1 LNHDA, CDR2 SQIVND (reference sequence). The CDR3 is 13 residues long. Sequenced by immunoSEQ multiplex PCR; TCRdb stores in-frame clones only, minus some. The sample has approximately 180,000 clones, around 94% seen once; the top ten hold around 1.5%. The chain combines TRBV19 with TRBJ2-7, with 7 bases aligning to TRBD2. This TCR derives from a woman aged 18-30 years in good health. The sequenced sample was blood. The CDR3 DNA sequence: TGTGCCAGTAGTATAGGGGGGGGCTACGAGCAGTACTTC. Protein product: CASSIGGGYEQYF.